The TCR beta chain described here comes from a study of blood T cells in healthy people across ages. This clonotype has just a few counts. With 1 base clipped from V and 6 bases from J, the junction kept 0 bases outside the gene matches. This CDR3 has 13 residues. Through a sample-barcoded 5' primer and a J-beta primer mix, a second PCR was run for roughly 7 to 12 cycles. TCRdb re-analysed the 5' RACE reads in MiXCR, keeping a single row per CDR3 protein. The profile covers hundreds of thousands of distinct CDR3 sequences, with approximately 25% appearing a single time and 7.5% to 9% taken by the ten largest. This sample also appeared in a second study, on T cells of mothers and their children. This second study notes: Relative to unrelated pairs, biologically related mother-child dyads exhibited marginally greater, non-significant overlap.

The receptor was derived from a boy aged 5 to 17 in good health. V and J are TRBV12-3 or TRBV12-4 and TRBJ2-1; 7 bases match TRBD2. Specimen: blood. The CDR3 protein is CASSLGGSNEQFF. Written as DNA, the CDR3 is TGTGCCAGCAGTTTAGGCGGGAGCAATGAGCAGTTCTTC.